These 29 T cell receptor beta chains share one sample of origin, sequenced in a study of blood T cell repertoires in COVID-19. Using immunoSEQ multiplex PCR, the repertoire was profiled, and TCRdb retains in-frame clones only, with some absent. Seen here are some 40,000 clones, 70% to 90% observed once, and the top ten hold 10%. Sequenced sample: peripheral blood. Receptors were obtained from a man aged 60-69 years in a cohort sampled during active COVID-19.

This clone was seen more than once but under ten times. The V call is TRBV28, the J call TRBJ2-7, with D perhaps matching TRBD1 (6 bases). Trimming left V 7 bases short and J 0 bases short, with 16 bases between. The CDR3 consists of 15 residues. The germline V gene has CDR1 MDHEN and CDR2 SYDVKM. CDR3 DNA: TGTGCCAGCACTCCAGCCGGGACACCCTCCTACGAGCAGTACTTC. This codes for CASTPAGTPSYEQYF. The full variable domain, completed using reference TRBV28 and TRBJ2-7, is DVKVTQSSRYLVKRTGEKVFLECVQDMDHENMFWYRQDPGLGLRLIYFSYDVKMKEKGDIPEGYSVSREKKERFSLILESASTNQTSMYLCASTPAGTPSYEQYFGPGTRLTVT.

This rearrangement joins TRBV11-2 to TRBJ2-7; the match to TRBD2 covers 9 bases. The V segment lost 1 base and the J segment 2 bases; nucleotides outside the gene matches: 3. Per germline, CDR1 SGHAT and CDR2 FQNNGV. The CDR3 loop spans 15 amino acids. The DNA for the CDR3 is TGTGCCAGCAGCTTAGGGGCGGGGGGGCCCTACGAGCAGTACTTC. Translation: CASSLGAGGPYEQYF.

The chain links TRBV7-2 to TRBJ2-3; D perhaps matches TRBD2 (5 bases). Germline CDR1 SGHTA, CDR2 FQGNSA. Deletions cut 3 bases from V and 5 bases from J, with 12 bases between. CDR3 size: 14 residues. The CDR3 sequence is CASSLGSRGDTQYF. The CDR3 bases are TGTGCCAGCAGCTTGGGGTCCCGGGGAGATACGCAGTATTTT.

This clone is labeled as medium-sized. J is TRBJ2-5 and V is TRBV5-6; D gene ambiguous. This CDR3 has 13 amino acids. From germline, CDR1 is SGHDT and CDR2 YYEEEE. The V and J ends lost 4 bases and 5 bases respectively, with 12 bases between them. CDR3 sequence reads: CASSPGYVETQYF. The CDR3 coding sequence is TGTGCCAGCAGCCCCGGGTATGTGGAGACCCAGTACTTC.

This chain links TRBV7-2 with TRBJ1-5; D ambiguous. Germline CDR1 is SGHTA and CDR2 is FQGNSA. CDR3 length: 15 residues. V gave up 0 bases and J gave up 0 bases, with 6 bases separating them. CDR3 nucleotides: TGTGCCAGCAGCTTAGCCGGGTATAGCAATCAGCCCCAGCATTTT. Protein product: CASSLAGYSNQPQHF.

This clone was seen a handful of times. V usage is TRBV19 and J usage is TRBJ1-5, with 8 bases matching TRBD1. The CDR3 spans 14 residues. The V gene's germline CDR1 is LNHDA and CDR2 SQIVND (reference sequence). V gave up 5 bases and J gave up 5 bases; unmatched junction bases: 5. The DNA for the CDR3 is TGTGCCAGTAGTCGGACAGGGAGGGATCAGCCCCAGCATTTT. This translates into CASSRTGRDQPQHF.

The gene calls are TRBV19 and TRBJ2-3; 7 nucleotides line up with TRBD2. This CDR3 has 14 residues. Germline CDR1 LNHDA, CDR2 SQIVND (reference sequence). The V segment lost 4 bases and the J segment 3 bases; nucleotides outside the gene matches: 4. CDR3 DNA sequence: TGTGCCAGTAGTAGGTCTAGCGGTACAGATACGCAGTATTTT. Translation gives CASSRSSGTDTQYF. Full variable domain (remainder filled in from reference TRBV19 and TRBJ2-3): DGGITQSPKYLFRKEGQNVTLSCEQNLNHDAMYWYRQDPGQGLRLIYYSQIVNDFQKGDIAEGYSVSREKKESFPLTVTSAQKNPTAFYLCASSRSSGTDTQYFGPGTRLTVL.

The chain uses TRBV2 and TRBJ2-5; the D gene is possibly TRBD1 (6 bases). Between the trimmed V and J ends, which lost 3 bases and 5 bases, there was a span of 13 bases. The CDR3 is made up of 14 amino acids. Germline V CDR1 and CDR2: SNHLY, FYNNEI. The CDR3 nucleotides are TGTGCCAGCAGTGACAACAGGGAAGGCGAGACCCAGTACTTC. As protein: CASSDNREGETQYF.

The rearrangement joins TRBV10-1 to TRBJ2-3, with 14 bases aligning to TRBD2. Germline V gene data show CDR1 as WNHNN and CDR2 as SYGVQD (reference sequence). The CDR3 extends over 16 amino acids. Germline trimming cut 8 bases from V and 6 bases from J; bases unmatched to any gene: 10. The DNA for the CDR3 is TGCGCCAGCGCATCCGGGACTAGCGGGGGTAGGGATACGCAGTATTTT. It is translated as CASASGTSGGRDTQYF.

The chain is built from TRBV11-2 and TRBJ2-3; no definite D call. Trimming removed 1 base at V and 0 bases at J, with 14 bases between. The germline V gene encodes CDR1 SGHAT and CDR2 FQNNGV. The CDR3 has 17 residues. The CDR3 spells CASSLVRRSASTDTQYF. The CDR3 DNA reads TGTGCCAGCAGCTTAGTACGGCGGAGTGCTAGCACAGATACGCAGTATTTT.

J is TRBJ2-1 and V is TRBV28; weak D call: TRBD2 (5 bases). The CDR3 spans 14 residues. Trimming removed 5 bases at V and 2 bases at J, with 10 bases between. Germline V lookup: CDR1 MDHEN, CDR2 SYDVKM. CDR3: CASSSGGTYNEQFF. CDR3 nucleotide sequence: TGTGCCAGCAGTAGCGGCGGTACCTACAATGAGCAGTTCTTC.

The chain links TRBV19 to TRBJ2-3; D may be TRBD1 (6 bases). CDR3 size: 13 residues. The germline V gene has CDR1 LNHDA and CDR2 SQIVND (reference sequence). V lost 5 bases and J 5 bases, leaving 11 bases between the germline ends. The CDR3: CASSEPRGDTQYF. CDR3 bases: TGTGCCAGTAGTGAACCCAGGGGAGATACGCAGTATTTT.

This sequence joins TRBV28 and TRBJ2-3; TRBD1 might be the D (6 bases). The CDR3 is 14 residues long. V lost 6 bases and J 4 bases, leaving 14 bases between the germline ends. The V gene's germline CDR1 is MDHEN and CDR2 SYDVKM. CDR3 coding DNA: TGTGCCAGCAGAAGGGACAACGCCCCAGATACGCAGTATTTT. This encodes CASRRDNAPDTQYF.

As for this clone: Germline is not matched at one junction end, which may reflect a read error. V gene TRBV15 combines with J gene TRBJ2-7; D might be TRBD2 (5 bases). The CDR3 has 13 residues. Germline assignment: CDR1 LNHNV and CDR2 YYDKDF (reference sequence). The CDR3 here is CATSRGRTYEQYF. For the CDR3, the DNA is TGTGCCACCAGTAGAGGGCGGACCTACGAGCAGTACTTC.

This clone was seen a single time. This chain joins TRBV7-9 and TRBJ2-5; D perhaps matches TRBD2 (5 bases). Trimming removed 8 bases from V and 3 bases from J, with 22 bases in between. CDR1 and CDR2 (germline): SEHNR, FQNEAQ (reference sequence). This CDR3 region has 16 residues. Here the CDR3 reads CASGKLGVGRKETQYF. The CDR3 bases are TGTGCCAGCGGGAAACTAGGCGTTGGCAGGAAAGAGACCCAGTACTTC.

This clone was seen a handful of times. The chain combines TRBV9 with TRBJ2-5; 8 bases are shared with TRBD2. This CDR3 has 16 residues. CDR1 and CDR2 from the germline V gene are SGDLS and YYNGEE. V shed 0 bases and J 0 bases; nucleotides not matched to a gene: 4. The CDR3 bases are TGTGCCAGCAGCGTAGGACGGGGGGGAAACCAAGAGACCCAGTACTTC. This encodes CASSVGRGGNQETQYF.

This chain joins TRBV5-1 and TRBJ1-1, with a weak D call TRBD1 (6 bases). Trimming took off 0 bases at V and 4 bases at J, with 16 bases between the two ends. Germline loops: CDR1 SGHRS, CDR2 YFSETQ. The CDR3 has 16 amino acids. The CDR3: CASSLDRVGRGTEAFF. For the CDR3, the DNA is TGCGCCAGCAGCTTGGACAGGGTAGGCAGGGGCACTGAAGCTTTCTTT. Together with reference TRBV5-1 and TRBJ1-1, the CDR3 gives the full variable domain: KAGVTQTPRYLIKTRGQQVTLSCSPISGHRSVSWYQQTPGQGLQFLFEYFSETQRNKGNFPGRFSGRQFSNSRSEMNVSTLELGDSALYLCASSLDRVGRGTEAFFGQGTRLTVV.

CDR3 nucleotides: TGTGCCAGTAGTATCGACAGTGGCTACACCTTC. Translation gives CASSIDSGYTF. The chain joins TRBV19 to TRBJ1-2; a possible D gene is TRBD1 (5 bases). CDR3 length equals 11 residues. The germline CDR1 and CDR2 sequences are LNHDA and SQIVND (reference sequence). Deletions cut 3 bases from V and 7 bases from J, with 6 bases between. The whole variable domain, filled in from reference TRBV19 and TRBJ1-2, reads DGGITQSPKYLFRKEGQNVTLSCEQNLNHDAMYWYRQDPGQGLRLIYYSQIVNDFQKGDIAEGYSVSREKKESFPLTVTSAQKNPTAFYLCASSIDSGYTFGSGTRLTVV.

This clone was picked up a small number of times. This chain connects TRBV6-6 to TRBJ1-5, with 11 bases lining up with TRBD1. Germline V gene data show CDR1 as MNHNY and CDR2 as SVGAGI (reference sequence). The CDR3 spans 13 residues. J was trimmed by 4 bases and V by 8 bases; bases with no gene match: 1. Here the CDR3 reads CASGDRGNQPQHF. The CDR3 DNA follows: TGTGCCAGCGGGGACAGGGGGAATCAGCCCCAGCATTTT.

This clone was counted a few times. The chain couples TRBV27 to TRBJ2-1, with 9 bases aligning to TRBD1. The trim removed 5 bases at V and 6 bases at J, leaving 11 bases unmatched. The CDR3 is 16 amino acids. From germline, CDR1 is MNHEY and CDR2 SMNVEV (reference sequence). The CDR3, as DNA: TGTGCCAGCAGTCCTTGGACAGGGGAGGACTCCAATGAGCAGTTCTTC. This sequence encodes CASSPWTGEDSNEQFF.

This clone was found a few times. V gene TRBV6-5 combines with J gene TRBJ2-7; 8 nucleotides align to TRBD2. The ends lost 0 bases at V and 4 bases at J; junction bases unmatched: 5. The CDR3 length is 15 residues. From germline, CDR1 is MNHEY and CDR2 SVGAGI. DNA for the CDR3: TGTGCCAGCAGTTACTCGACGGGGGGGCGGTACGAGCAGTACTTC. It is translated as CASSYSTGGRYEQYF.

This chain links TRBV7-9 with TRBJ2-7; 9 bases map to TRBD1. Germline V CDR1 and CDR2: SEHNR, FQNEAQ (reference sequence). The ends lost 5 bases at V and 5 bases at J; junction bases unmatched: 10. CDR3 size: 15 residues. CDR3 protein: CASSPSGTGLHEQYF. The DNA of the CDR3 is TGTGCCAGCAGCCCCTCGGGGACAGGGTTACACGAGCAGTACTTC.

The rearrangement uses TRBV20-1 and TRBJ2-7, with D unclear. The CDR3 is 10 amino acids. The ends were cut back, 5 bases at V and 1 base at J, with 3 bases in the middle. Per germline, CDR1 DFQATT and CDR2 SNEGSKA (reference sequence). CDR3 nucleotide sequence: TGCAGTGCTCATTCCTACGAGCAGTACTTC. Translated, it gives CSAHSYEQYF.

V usage is TRBV6-6 and J usage is TRBJ1-1; D gene ambiguous. The V end was cut by 0 bases, the J end by 3 bases, with 5 bases between. Germline V lookup: CDR1 MNHNY, CDR2 SVGAGI (reference sequence). This CDR3 is built from 13 residues. This CDR3 reads CASSYSRDTEAFF. The DNA of the CDR3 is TGTGCCAGCAGTTACTCGAGGGACACTGAAGCTTTCTTT.

The chain couples TRBV5-8 to TRBJ2-7; 8 positions match TRBD1. The junction had 6 bases not matched to a gene; V was cut back by 4 bases and J by 6 bases. CDR3 length: 13 residues. In germline, CDR1 is SGHTS, CDR2 YDEGEE. CDR3 protein: CASSHRTGREQYF. CDR3 nucleotide sequence: TGTGCCAGCAGCCATCGGACAGGGCGCGAGCAGTACTTC.

This clone was seen a few times. The chain carries TRBV6-5 and TRBJ2-5; D ambiguous. CDR1 and CDR2 (germline): MNHEY, SVGAGI. The V and J ends lost 4 bases and 1 base respectively, with 7 bases between them. The CDR3 runs 13 residues. For the CDR3, the DNA is TGTGCCAGCAGTTTAACGGTCCAAGAGACCCAGTACTTC. Translated: CASSLTVQETQYF.

The chain employs TRBV27 and TRBJ1-2; 9 bases line up with TRBD1. Germline V gene lookup returns CDR1 MNHEY and CDR2 SMNVEV (reference sequence). The CDR3 contains 14 residues. V shed 4 bases and J 6 bases; nucleotides not matched to a gene: 6. The CDR3 DNA sequence: TGTGCCAGCAGTTCCGTCGACAGGGGGAATGGCTACACCTTC. It codes for CASSSVDRGNGYTF.

The V and J genes are TRBV5-1 and TRBJ1-1, with D possibly being TRBD1 (6 bases). This CDR3 is 14 amino acids long. Trimming took off 7 bases at V and 1 base at J, with 14 bases between the two ends. CDR1 and CDR2 (germline): SGHRS, YFSETQ. The DNA for the CDR3 is TGCGCCAGCGGAAACGGACAGCCGAACACTGAAGCTTTCTTT. Translation gives CASGNGQPNTEAFF.

The chain is built from TRBV2 and TRBJ1-6, with D possibly being TRBD1 (5 bases). The CDR3 contains 18 residues. Looked up from germline, CDR1 is SNHLY and CDR2 is FYNNEI. The V end was cut by 4 bases, the J end by 6 bases, with 22 bases between. CDR3 residues: CASSGWGDSSAFNSPLHF. In DNA form, the CDR3 reads TGTGCCAGCAGTGGTTGGGGGGACTCCTCGGCCTTTAATTCACCCCTCCACTTT.